A single sample is the source of the 26 T cell receptor beta chains below, sequenced in a study of spatial heterogeneity in lung cancer. TCRdb recomputed calls from the 5' RACE reads with MiXCR, one row per CDR3 protein. The sample consists of 20,000 to 25,000 distinct CDR3 sequences, 4.6% of them appearing once. Time point specified: sample taken at primary tumor resection. No cell sorting; template was whole RNA from tumor, lung tissue or PBMC. The source was PBMCs, collected at surgery. The receptors were gathered from a male donor with early-stage non-small cell lung cancer.

Points on this clonotype: Given a much more abundant clone one base away, this may be a read error. This rearrangement joins TRBV20-1 to TRBJ2-2; D unclear. The V gene's germline CDR1 is DFQATT and CDR2 SNEGSKA (reference sequence). Between the trimmed V and J ends, which lost 3 bases and 4 bases, there was a span of 12 bases. There are 14 residues in the CDR3. The CDR3 loop is CSASQPGATGELFF. Written as DNA, the CDR3 is TGCAGTGCTAGCCAGCCCGGAGCCACCGGGGAGCTGTTTTTT.

This clonotype was counted once. Being one base from a much bigger clone, this may be a read error. The chain links TRBV28 to TRBJ2-7, with TRBD1 matching 11 bases. This CDR3 is 15 amino acids long. After removal of 8 bases from V and 4 bases from J, the junction contained 10 bases not matched to a gene. Germline CDR1 is MDHEN and CDR2 is SYDVKM. The CDR3 loop is CASASGTGGSYEQYF. CDR3 nucleotide sequence: TGTGCCAGCGCCTCCGGGACAGGGGGGAGTTACGAGCAGTACTTC.

This clonotype was found many times. CDR3 sequence reads: CASSPPSAGANVLTF. DNA of the CDR3: TGCGCCAGCAGCCCCCCCTCCGCTGGGGCCAACGTCCTGACTTTC. The chain uses TRBV5-1 and TRBJ2-6; D uncertain. From germline, CDR1 is SGHRS and CDR2 YFSETQ. V gave up 4 bases and J gave up 2 bases, with 10 bases separating them. The CDR3 covers 15 residues. The full variable domain, rest sourced from reference TRBV5-1 and TRBJ2-6, is KAGVTQTPRYLIKTRGQQVTLSCSPISGHRSVSWYQQTPGQGLQFLFEYFSETQRNKGNFPGRFSGRQFSNSRSEMNVSTLELGDSALYLCASSPPSAGANVLTFGAGSRLTVL.

In its sample, this clonotype was seen many times. The CDR3 spells CASSLRDTLQPQHF. The CDR3 DNA is TGTGCCAGCAGTTTAAGGGACACCTTGCAGCCCCAGCATTTT. The chain joins TRBV27 to TRBJ1-5; possibly TRBD1 for D (6 bases). The CDR3 length is 14 residues. V was trimmed by 2 bases and J by 7 bases, leaving 12 bases between them. CDR1 is MNHEY and CDR2 is SMNVEV in the germline V gene (reference sequence).

This clonotype showed up many times. The chain employs TRBV6-6 and TRBJ2-5; maybe TRBD2 (6 bases). CDR1 and CDR2 (germline): MNHNY, SVGAGI (reference sequence). The ends were cut back, 9 bases at V and 5 bases at J, with 13 bases in the middle. The CDR3 sequence is 12 residues long. DNA for the CDR3: TGTGCCAGTAACGGGGGAGCGGAGACCCAGTACTTC. It codes for CASNGGAETQYF.

This clonotype was detected many times. The chain is built from TRBV20-1 and TRBJ1-3, with 7 bases that match TRBD1. CDR3 length: 14 residues. J was trimmed by 0 bases and V by 6 bases; bases with no gene match: 5. The germline CDR1 and CDR2 sequences are DFQATT and SNEGSKA (reference sequence). This CDR3 reads CSANDRASGNTIYF. The DNA of the CDR3 is TGCAGTGCAAACGACAGGGCCTCTGGAAACACCATATATTTT.

This clonotype was recorded at least ten times. The J gene is TRBJ2-5, the V gene TRBV7-2, with D unresolved. This CDR3 contains 14 residues. In germline, CDR1 is SGHTA, CDR2 FQGNSA. V lost 4 bases and J lost 3, with 12 bases in between. DNA for the CDR3: TGTGCCAGCAGCTCACCGGCCTATAAAGAGACCCAGTACTTC. Translating it yields CASSSPAYKETQYF.

This clonotype was recorded many times. CDR3 protein: CASSREGGGLAGNEQFF. CDR3 nucleotides: TGTGCCAGCAGCCGAGAAGGAGGGGGACTAGCGGGGAATGAGCAGTTCTTC. The chain is built from TRBV7-2 and TRBJ2-1; 13 bases map to TRBD2. CDR1 and CDR2 (germline): SGHTA, FQGNSA. The CDR3 spans 17 residues. After removal of 5 bases from V and 7 bases from J, the junction contained 11 bases not matched to a gene.

This clonotype was detected a few times. The chain links TRBV3-1 to TRBJ2-5, with 7 bases fitting TRBD2. The junction had 3 bases not matched to a gene; V was cut back by 1 base and J by 1 base. Germline V CDR1 and CDR2: LGHDT, YNNKEL (reference sequence). The CDR3 is 15 amino acids. CDR3: CASSQVTSAQETQYF. CDR3 nucleotide sequence: TGTGCCAGCAGCCAAGTTACTAGCGCCCAAGAGACCCAGTACTTC.

This clonotype was detected ten times or more. V gene TRBV5-1 combines with J gene TRBJ2-5; D remains unclear. The CDR3 covers 12 residues. The germline CDR1 and CDR2 sequences are SGHRS and YFSETQ. V was cut by 0 bases and J by 5 bases, with 5 bases left in between. CDR3 sequence reads: CASSLDTETQYF. CDR3 bases: TGCGCCAGCAGCTTGGACACGGAGACCCAGTACTTC.

This clonotype was counted at least ten times. This sequence joins TRBV6-2 or TRBV6-3 and TRBJ2-1; a weak D match, TRBD1 (6 bases). The CDR3 totals 12 residues. Trimming removed 0 bases at V and 13 bases at J, with 10 bases between. Germline CDR1 and CDR2: MNHEY and SVGEGT. The CDR3 loop reads CASSYSTGRQFF. DNA for the CDR3: TGTGCCAGCAGTTACTCGACAGGTCGCCAGTTCTTC.

The sample holds many counts of this clonotype. CDR3 nucleotides: TGTGCCAGCAGCCAACTAGCGGGAGGGGACTACAATGAGCAGTTCTTC. Translated: CASSQLAGGDYNEQFF. The V gene is TRBV3-1, the J gene TRBJ2-1, with 12 bases lining up with TRBD2. CDR3 length: 16 amino acids. Germline V CDR1 and CDR2: LGHDT, YNNKEL (reference sequence). V shed 2 bases, J shed 3 bases, and the junction held 2 bases outside the gene matches.

This clonotype was seen at least ten times. The V gene is TRBV2, the J gene TRBJ1-2; 7 bases are a match to TRBD1. V trimming: 1 base; J trimming: 0 bases; junction bases outside the gene matches: 2. This CDR3 has 15 residues. CDR1 is SNHLY, CDR2 FYNNEI, per germline. The DNA for the CDR3 is TGTGCCAGCAGTGAAGAAAGGGGGCCTAACTATGGCTACACCTTC. This gives the protein CASSEERGPNYGYTF. Full variable domain (outside the CDR3, taken from reference TRBV2 and TRBJ1-2): EPEVTQTPSHQVTQMGQEVILRCVPISNHLYFYWYRQILGQKVEFLVSFYNNEISEKSEIFDDQFSVERPDGSNFTLKIRSTKLEDSAMYFCASSEERGPNYGYTFGSGTRLTVV.

Ten or more counts support this clonotype. This sequence joins TRBV7-9 and TRBJ1-4; D ambiguous. In germline, CDR1 is SEHNR, CDR2 FQNEAQ (reference sequence). The CDR3 is 14 amino acids. V was trimmed by 4 bases and J by 5 bases, leaving 11 bases between them. Here the CDR3 reads CASSSFRGNEKLFF. The CDR3 DNA reads as TGTGCCAGCAGCTCCTTTCGTGGAAATGAAAAACTGTTTTTT.

This clonotype was seen ten or more times. This chain joins TRBV20-1 and TRBJ2-5; no clear D. CDR3 length: 13 amino acids. CDR1 is DFQATT, CDR2 SNEGSKA, per germline (reference sequence). V was clipped by 6 bases and J by 5 bases, with 16 bases between them. CDR3 in amino acids: CSALLYYEETQYF. CDR3 bases: TGCAGTGCCCTTCTCTATTATGAGGAGACCCAGTACTTC.

This clonotype has at least ten counts. One junction end disagrees with the germline gene, perhaps due to a read error. The chain uses TRBV5-1 and TRBJ2-3; D is possibly TRBD1 (6 bases). The germline V gene has CDR1 SGHRS and CDR2 YFSETQ. CDR3 length equals 16 residues. Here the CDR3 reads CASSLVGRGSSDTQYF. CDR3 nucleotide sequence: TGTGCCAGCAGCTTGGTTGGCAGGGGTTCATCAGATACGCAGTATTTT.

This chain links TRBV3-1 with TRBJ1-2, with a weak D call TRBD1 (6 bases). Per the germline V gene, CDR1 is LGHDT and CDR2 is YNNKEL (reference sequence). The CDR3 spans 15 residues. V was trimmed by 6 bases and J by 1 base, leaving 15 bases between them. CDR3 region: CASSRQELLNYGYTF. The CDR3 DNA sequence: TGTGCCAGCAGTCGACAGGAACTACTTAACTATGGCTACACCTTC.

The V and J genes are TRBV18 and TRBJ2-5; D is uncertain. V dropped 3 bases and J dropped 3 bases, with 8 bases sitting between them. CDR3 length: 13 residues. Looked up from germline, CDR1 is KGHSH and CDR2 is LQKENI. The CDR3 sequence: CASSPHLEETQYF. In DNA form, the CDR3 reads TGTGCCAGCTCACCGCACCTCGAAGAGACCCAGTACTTC. Drawing the rest from reference TRBV18 and TRBJ2-5, the complete variable domain is NAGVMQNPRHLVRRRGQEARLRCSPMKGHSHVYWYRQLPEEGLKFMVYLQKENIIDESGMPKERFSAEFPKEGPSILRIQQVVRGDSAAYFCASSPHLEETQYFGPGTRLLVL.

This clonotype was detected ten times or more. This rearrangement joins TRBV6-5 to TRBJ2-2, with D unclear. The germline CDR1 and CDR2 sequences are MNHEY and SVGAGI. This CDR3 spans 12 amino acids. The ends were cut back, 0 bases at V and 5 bases at J, with 1 base in the middle. The CDR3 protein is CASSYSTGELFF. The CDR3 region has the DNA TGTGCCAGCAGTTACTCGACCGGGGAGCTGTTTTTT.

This clonotype was recorded at least ten times. The chain carries TRBV20-1 and TRBJ2-1, with a possible D match to TRBD1 (6 bases). There are 13 residues in the CDR3. Germline V gene lookup returns CDR1 DFQATT and CDR2 SNEGSKA (reference sequence). Trimming took 6 bases from V and 4 from J, leaving 13 bases between them. This CDR3 is CSAKGEIYNEQFF. For the CDR3, the DNA is TGCAGTGCAAAGGGGGAGATTTACAATGAGCAGTTCTTC.

In this sample, this clonotype turned up many times. The chain joins TRBV5-1 to TRBJ1-4; TRBD1 might be the D (6 bases). The CDR3 covers 15 residues. CDR1 SGHRS and CDR2 YFSETQ come from the germline V gene. V lost 0 bases and J 8 bases, leaving 14 bases between the germline ends. The CDR3 spells CASSLDGRGGEKLFF. For the CDR3, the DNA is TGCGCCAGCAGCTTGGACGGCAGGGGTGGGGAAAAACTGTTTTTT.

As concerns this clonotype: A read error may explain this, as a much larger clone is one base away. This chain connects TRBV20-1 to TRBJ2-3; a possible D gene is TRBD1 (5 bases). The CDR3 has 14 amino acids. Germline V CDR1 and CDR2: DFQATT, SNEGSKA (reference sequence). CDR3 nucleotides: TGCTGGACGGGTTTCCACAGGTCTGGGGATACGCTGTATTTT. It encodes CWTGFHRSGDTLYF.

At least ten counts were recorded for this clonotype. CDR3 DNA: TGTGCCAGCAGTCGAGCGGACAGGTCGAGTGGCTACACCTTC. Its translation is CASSRADRSSGYTF. The J gene is TRBJ1-2, the V gene TRBV12-3 or TRBV12-4, with 7 bases matching TRBD1. This CDR3 has 14 amino acids. After removal of 5 bases from V and 7 bases from J, the junction contained 10 bases not matched to a gene.

This clonotype appeared many times. DNA for the CDR3: TGCGCCAGCAGCTTGACACCCCCGGGACAGGGGTCTCCTGAGACCCAGTACTTC. Its translation: CASSLTPPGQGSPETQYF. This chain links TRBV5-1 with TRBJ2-5, with 10 bases lining up with TRBD1. V shed 1 base and J 5 bases; nucleotides not matched to a gene: 14. The CDR3 has 18 amino acids. CDR1 and CDR2 from the germline V gene are SGHRS and YFSETQ. Based on the CDR3 plus reference TRBV5-1 and TRBJ2-5, the full variable domain is KAGVTQTPRYLIKTRGQQVTLSCSPISGHRSVSWYQQTPGQGLQFLFEYFSETQRNKGNFPGRFSGRQFSNSRSEMNVSTLELGDSALYLCASSLTPPGQGSPETQYFGPGTRLLVL.

This clonotype occurred many times. This chain joins TRBV7-3 and TRBJ2-3; D is tentatively TRBD1 or TRBD2 (6 bases each). Germline-derived CDR1 and CDR2 are SGHTA and FQGTGA. CDR3 length: 15 residues. V lost 0 bases and J lost 6, with 13 bases in between. The CDR3 sequence: CASSLTGGRRDTQYF. DNA of the CDR3: TGTGCCAGCAGCTTAACGGGGGGCAGGAGGGATACGCAGTATTTT. The full variable domain, in which reference TRBV7-3 and TRBJ2-3 provide the parts outside the CDR3, is GAGVSQTPSNKVTEKGKYVELRCDPISGHTALYWYRQSLGQGPEFLIYFQGTGAADDSGLPNDRFFAVRPEGSVSTLKIQRTERGDSAVYLCASSLTGGRRDTQYFGPGTRLTVL.

Judged by abundance, this clonotype is medium-sized. The chain combines TRBV24-1 with TRBJ2-3; D is possibly TRBD1 (5 bases). Germline CDR1 and CDR2: KGHDR and SFDVKD. The V end was cut by 3 bases, the J end by 1 base, with 13 bases between. The CDR3 has 16 residues. In DNA, the CDR3 is TGTGCCACCAGTGATCCGCACCTGACAGGCACAGATACGCAGTATTTT. Protein sequence: CATSDPHLTGTDTQYF.